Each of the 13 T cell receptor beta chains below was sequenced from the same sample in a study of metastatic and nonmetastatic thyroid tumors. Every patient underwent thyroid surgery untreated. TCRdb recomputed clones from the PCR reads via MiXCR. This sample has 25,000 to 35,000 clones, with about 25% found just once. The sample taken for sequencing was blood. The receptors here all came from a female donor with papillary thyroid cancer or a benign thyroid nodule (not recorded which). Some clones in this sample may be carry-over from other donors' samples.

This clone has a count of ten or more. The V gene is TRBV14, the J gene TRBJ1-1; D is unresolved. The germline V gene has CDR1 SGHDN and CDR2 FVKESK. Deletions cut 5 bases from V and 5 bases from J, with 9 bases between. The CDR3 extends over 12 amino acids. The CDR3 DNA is TGTGCCAGCAGCTGGGCGAAGACTGAAGCTTTCTTT. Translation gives CASSWAKTEAFF. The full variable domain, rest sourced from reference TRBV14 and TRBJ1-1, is EAGVTQFPSHSVIEKGQTVTLRCDPISGHDNLYWYRRVMGKEIKFLLHFVKESKQDESGMPNNRFLAERTGGTYSTLKVQPAELEDSGVYFCASSWAKTEAFFGQGTRLTVV.

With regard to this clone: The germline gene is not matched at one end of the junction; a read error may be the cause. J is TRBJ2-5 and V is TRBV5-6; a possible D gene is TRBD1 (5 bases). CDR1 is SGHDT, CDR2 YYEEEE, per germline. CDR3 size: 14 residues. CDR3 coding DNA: TGTGTCAGCAGCAAAACAGGAAACCAAGGGACCCAGTACTTC. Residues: CVSSKTGNQGTQYF.

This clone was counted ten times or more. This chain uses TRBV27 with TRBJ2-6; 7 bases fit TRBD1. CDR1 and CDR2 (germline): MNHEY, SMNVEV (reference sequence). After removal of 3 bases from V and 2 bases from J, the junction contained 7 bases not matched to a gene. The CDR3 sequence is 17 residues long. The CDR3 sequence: CASSFLPGTAGANVLTF. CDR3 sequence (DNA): TGTGCCAGCAGTTTCCTTCCTGGGACAGCTGGGGCCAACGTCCTGACTTTC.

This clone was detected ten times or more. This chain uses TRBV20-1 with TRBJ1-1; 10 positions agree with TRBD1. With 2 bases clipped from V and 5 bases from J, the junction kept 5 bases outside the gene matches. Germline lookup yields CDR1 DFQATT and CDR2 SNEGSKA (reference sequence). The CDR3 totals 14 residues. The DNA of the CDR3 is TGCAGTGCTAGAAGAGGGACAGGGGCGACTGAAGCTTTCTTT. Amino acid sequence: CSARRGTGATEAFF.

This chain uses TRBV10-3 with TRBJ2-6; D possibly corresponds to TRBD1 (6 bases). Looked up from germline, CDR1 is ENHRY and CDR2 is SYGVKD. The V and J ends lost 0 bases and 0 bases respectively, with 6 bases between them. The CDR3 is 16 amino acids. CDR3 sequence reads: CAISESGGSGANVLTF. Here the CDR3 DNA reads TGTGCCATCAGTGAGTCAGGGGGCTCTGGGGCCAACGTCCTGACTTTC.

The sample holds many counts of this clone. This CDR3 is CASSGTDTDYGYTF. The CDR3 bases are TGTGCCAGCAGTGGCACAGACACAGACTATGGCTACACCTTC. This chain joins TRBV6-1 and TRBJ1-2, with D hard to call. From germline, CDR1 is MNHNS and CDR2 SASEGT. The CDR3 contains 14 residues. The ends were cut back, 4 bases at V and 3 bases at J, with 12 bases in the middle.

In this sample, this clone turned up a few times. CDR3 bases: TGTGCCAGCAGCTTAGGCGACAGTGATAATGAAAAACTGTTTTTT. Translated, it gives CASSLGDSDNEKLFF. The chain recombines TRBV11-2 with TRBJ1-4, with a weak D call TRBD1 (5 bases). Germline V gene data show CDR1 as SGHAT and CDR2 as FQNNGV. There are 15 residues in the CDR3. Deletions cut 1 base from V and 4 bases from J, with 10 bases between.

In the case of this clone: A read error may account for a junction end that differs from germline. CDR3 DNA: TGTCCCAGCAGCAACGGCGGACAGAGCACATATACGCAGTATTTT. Its translation is CPSSNGGQSTYTQYF. The V and J genes are TRBV6-1 and TRBJ2-3; TRBD1 might be the D (6 bases). Germline V gene lookup returns CDR1 MNHNS and CDR2 SASEGT. This CDR3 has 15 amino acids.

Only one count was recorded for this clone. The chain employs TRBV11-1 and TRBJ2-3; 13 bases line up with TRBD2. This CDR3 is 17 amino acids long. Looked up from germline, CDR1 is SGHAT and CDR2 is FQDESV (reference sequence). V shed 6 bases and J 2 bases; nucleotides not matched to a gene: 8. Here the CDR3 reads CASRPPGLAGHTDTQYF. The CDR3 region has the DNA TGTGCCAGCAGACCTCCGGGACTAGCGGGACACACAGATACGCAGTATTTT. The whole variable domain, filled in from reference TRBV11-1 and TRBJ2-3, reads EAEVAQSPRYKITEKSQAVAFWCDPISGHATLYWYRQILGQGPELLVQFQDESVVDDSQLPKDRFSAERLKGVDSTLKIQPAELGDSAMYLCASRPPGLAGHTDTQYFGPGTRLTVL.

DNA for the CDR3: TGTGCCAGCAGCTTAGAGTACGGGAGCTCCTACGAGCAGTACTTC. This sequence encodes CASSLEYGSSYEQYF. This chain joins TRBV7-6 and TRBJ2-7; D possibly corresponds to TRBD2 (6 bases). The germline CDR1 and CDR2 sequences are SGHVS and FNYEAQ. The CDR3 extends over 15 amino acids. V lost 1 base and J 0 bases, leaving 10 bases between the germline ends. Full variable domain (rest looked up from reference TRBV7-6 and TRBJ2-7): GAGVSQSPRYKVTKRGQDVALRCDPISGHVSLYWYRQALGQGPEFLTYFNYEAQQDKSGLPNDRFSAERPEGSISTLTIQRTEQRDSAMYRCASSLEYGSSYEQYFGPGTRLTVT.

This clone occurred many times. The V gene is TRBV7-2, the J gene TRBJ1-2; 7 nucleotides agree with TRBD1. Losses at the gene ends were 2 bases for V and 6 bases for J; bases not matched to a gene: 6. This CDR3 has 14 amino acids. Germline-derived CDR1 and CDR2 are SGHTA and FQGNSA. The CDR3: CASSLQGGSHGYTF. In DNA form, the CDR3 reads TGTGCCAGCAGCTTACAGGGGGGTAGTCATGGCTACACCTTC.

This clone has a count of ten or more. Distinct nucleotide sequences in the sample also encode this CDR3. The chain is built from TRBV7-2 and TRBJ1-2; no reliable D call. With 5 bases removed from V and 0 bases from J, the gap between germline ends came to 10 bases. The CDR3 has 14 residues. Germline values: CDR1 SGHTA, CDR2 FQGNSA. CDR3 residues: CASSLLGANYGYTF. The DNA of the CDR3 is TGTGCCAGCAGCCTCCTCGGAGCTAACTATGGCTACACCTTC.

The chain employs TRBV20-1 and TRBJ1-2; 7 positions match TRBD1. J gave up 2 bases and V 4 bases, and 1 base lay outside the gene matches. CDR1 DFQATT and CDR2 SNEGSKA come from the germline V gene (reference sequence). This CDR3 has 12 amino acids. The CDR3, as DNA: TGCAGTGCTACCAGGGGGAACTATGGCTACACCTTC. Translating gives CSATRGNYGYTF.